This TCR beta chain was recorded in a study of monozygotic twins with inflammatory bowel disease. Germline values: CDR1 SGHAT, CDR2 FQNNGV. The CDR3 is made up of 16 amino acids. Reprocessing the 5' RACE reads, TCRdb reports a single entry for every CDR3 protein and omits DNA. The sample yields approximately 330,000 distinct CDR3 sequences, of which the top ten take up 2%. This TCR came from a human donor with ulcerative colitis or Crohn's disease, or a healthy co-twin of an affected twin (not recorded which). The rearrangement joins TRBV11-2 to TRBJ2-5; TCRdb names TRBD2, which stays unverified in the absence of DNA. The sample taken for sequencing was blood. CDR3 loop: CASSLLAGGPGETQYF.